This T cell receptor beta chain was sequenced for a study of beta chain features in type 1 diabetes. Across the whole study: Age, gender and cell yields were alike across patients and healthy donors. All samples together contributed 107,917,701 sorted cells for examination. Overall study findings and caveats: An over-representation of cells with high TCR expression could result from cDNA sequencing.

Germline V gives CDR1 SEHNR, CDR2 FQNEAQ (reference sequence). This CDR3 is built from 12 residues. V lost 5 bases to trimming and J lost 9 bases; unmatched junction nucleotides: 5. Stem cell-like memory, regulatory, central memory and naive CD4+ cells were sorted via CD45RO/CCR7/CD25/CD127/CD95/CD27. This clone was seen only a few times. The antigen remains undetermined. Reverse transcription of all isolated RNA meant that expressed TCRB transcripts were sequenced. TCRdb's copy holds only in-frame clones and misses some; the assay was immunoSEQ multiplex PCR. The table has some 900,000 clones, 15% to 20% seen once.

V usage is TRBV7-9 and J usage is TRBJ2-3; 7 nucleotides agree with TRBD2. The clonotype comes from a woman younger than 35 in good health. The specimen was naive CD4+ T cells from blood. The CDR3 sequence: CASSERGGTQYF. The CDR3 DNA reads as TGTGCCAGCAGCGAGCGGGGCGGGACGCAGTATTTT.